The 27 T cell receptor beta chains presented below share a single source sample, sequenced in a study of human T cells and chemical hapten exposure. Time point meaning: patch test 2, 6 weeks after DPC sensitization. Stated treatment: therapeutic diphenylcyclopropenone sensitization with weekly scalp DPC. Each CDR3 protein is one row after TCRdb ran MiXCR on the RACE reads. The sample contains roughly 100,000 distinct CDR3 sequences, about 9.3% of which appear only once. This specimen consisted of whole blood, obtained in connection with sensitization to the hapten diphenylcyclopropenone (DPC). These receptors all stem from a woman between 35 and 50 years old with alopecia areata. Some clones in this sample may be carry-over from other donors' samples.

The rearrangement joins TRBV29-1 to TRBJ2-5, with 7 bases aligning to TRBD1. The CDR3 contains 13 residues. The germline V gene has CDR1 SQVTM and CDR2 ANQGSEA. Trimming cost V 7 bases and J 5 bases; bases outside gene matches: 10. Here the CDR3 DNA reads TGCAGCGCACAGGGGCCAAACGGGGAGACCCAGTACTTC. Translation gives CSAQGPNGETQYF.

The chain couples TRBV28 to TRBJ1-1; weak D call: TRBD1 (5 bases). The V gene's germline CDR1 is MDHEN and CDR2 SYDVKM. V lost 5 bases and J lost 2, with 15 bases in between. The length of the CDR3 is 15 residues. CDR3: CASSQLRVGNTEAFF. Written as DNA, the CDR3 is TGTGCCAGCAGTCAGCTCAGGGTAGGAAACACTGAAGCTTTCTTT.

This clonotype was recorded a few times. This chain links TRBV29-1 with TRBJ2-3; D not certain. Trimming removed 4 bases from V and 0 bases from J, with 5 bases in between. The CDR3 runs to 12 residues. The germline CDR1 and CDR2 sequences are SQVTM and ANQGSEA. The CDR3 here is CSVVPSTDTQYF. DNA for the CDR3: TGCAGCGTTGTACCCAGCACAGATACGCAGTATTTT.

This clonotype was picked up many times. The junction differs from germline at one of its ends, possibly a read error. The chain recombines TRBV12-3 or TRBV12-4 with TRBJ2-7; tentative D call: TRBD1 (6 bases). The CDR3 is 11 residues long. The CDR3 reads CASSPQGIKVF. CDR3 DNA: TGTGCCAGCAGTCCCCAGGGGATAAAGGTGTTC.

There are a few counts of this clonotype. This sequence joins TRBV5-1 and TRBJ1-5, with TRBD1 as a possible D gene (5 bases). V was clipped by 5 bases and J by 2 bases, with 14 bases between them. The CDR3 has 15 residues. Germline V lookup: CDR1 SGHRS, CDR2 YFSETQ. The CDR3 region has the DNA TGCGCCAGCAGATCGGGAGGGGAGGGCAATCAGCCCCAGCATTTT. As protein: CASRSGGEGNQPQHF.

This clonotype has ten or more counts. The rearrangement uses TRBV2 and TRBJ2-7; D is perhaps TRBD1 (6 bases). CDR1 and CDR2 (germline): SNHLY, FYNNEI. The CDR3 totals 15 residues. V lost 4 bases to trimming and J lost 1 base, with 14 bases between them. Here the CDR3 reads CASSVRTGFSYEQYF. The CDR3 nucleotides read TGTGCCAGCAGTGTCCGCACAGGGTTTTCCTACGAGCAGTACTTC.

V usage is TRBV13 and J usage is TRBJ2-7, with D hard to call. Trimming left V 3 bases short and J 6 bases short, with 6 bases between. The CDR3 extends over 11 amino acids. Germline V gene lookup returns CDR1 PRHDT and CDR2 FYEKMQ (reference sequence). The CDR3 bases are TGTGCCAGCAGCTTTGGACCCGAGCAGTACTTC. It is translated as CASSFGPEQYF.

The chain is built from TRBV6-5 and TRBJ2-7, with D possibly matching TRBD1 (5 bases). CDR1 is MNHEY, CDR2 SVGAGI, per germline. V lost 0 bases and J lost 7, with 10 bases in between. This CDR3 spans 13 amino acids. CDR3 sequence reads: CASSYSPGQEQYF. The CDR3, as DNA: TGTGCCAGCAGTTACTCCCCCGGACAAGAGCAGTACTTC.

The V call is TRBV6-2 or TRBV6-3, the J call TRBJ2-1; D is perhaps TRBD2 (6 bases). The V gene's germline CDR1 is MNHEY and CDR2 SVGEGT. CDR3 length: 14 residues. V was pared by 6 bases and J by 5 bases, with 14 bases between. DNA of the CDR3: TGTGCCAGCAGAGAACTAGCCGCGAACAATGAGCAGTTCTTC. Its protein product is CASRELAANNEQFF.

The chain uses TRBV20-1 and TRBJ2-7; 9 bases fit TRBD1. Germline loops: CDR1 DFQATT, CDR2 SNEGSKA (reference sequence). The CDR3 has 15 residues. J gave up 1 base and V 0 bases, and 4 bases lay outside the gene matches. CDR3 DNA sequence: TGCAGTGCTAGAGACGCCGGGACAGGGTCCTACGAGCAGTACTTC. This sequence encodes CSARDAGTGSYEQYF.

The CDR3 loop is CASSAGTSGRAWDTQYF. CDR3 nucleotide sequence: TGTGCCAGCAGCGCCGGGACTAGCGGGAGGGCCTGGGATACGCAGTATTTT. The J gene is TRBJ2-3, the V gene TRBV9; TRBD2 aligns across 16 bases. CDR3 size: 17 residues. Germline CDR1 and CDR2: SGDLS and YYNGEE. V dropped 3 bases and J dropped 6; count of bases not matched to a gene: 7.

Details on this clonotype: Mismatch with germline at one junction end may stem from a read error. This chain joins TRBV3-1 and TRBJ2-1, with a possible D match to TRBD2 (6 bases). Per the germline V gene, CDR1 is LGHDT and CDR2 is YNNKEL (reference sequence). This CDR3 is built from 14 residues. The CDR3 spells CASSGLPKNNKQFF. As DNA, the CDR3 is TGTGCCAGCAGCGGACTACCAAAAAACAATAAGCAGTTCTTC.

This clonotype was seen only a few times. The rearrangement links TRBV11-2 to TRBJ2-7; the D gene is possibly TRBD2 (5 bases). The CDR3 runs 15 residues. Germline V gives CDR1 SGHAT, CDR2 FQNNGV. Between the trimmed V and J ends, which lost 1 base and 2 bases, there was a span of 12 bases. The CDR3 loop reads CASSLGSGVAYEQYF. Written as DNA, the CDR3 is TGTGCCAGCAGCTTAGGCTCCGGGGTTGCCTACGAGCAGTACTTC.

This chain connects TRBV7-9 to TRBJ1-1; D remains ambiguous. V shed 1 base and J shed 4 bases, with 7 bases lying between them. The CDR3 runs to 13 residues. In germline, CDR1 is SEHNR, CDR2 FQNEAQ (reference sequence). CDR3 sequence reads: CASSLESGTEAFF. CDR3 in DNA: TGTGCCAGCAGCTTAGAATCGGGCACTGAAGCTTTCTTT.

Here the CDR3 reads CASSPESGSAPNEQFF. CDR3 nucleotides: TGTGCCAGCAGTCCAGAAAGCGGGAGTGCCCCTAATGAGCAGTTCTTC. The rearrangement joins TRBV7-3 to TRBJ2-1, with TRBD2 identical over 8 bases. Germline V gene sequence: CDR1 SGHTA, CDR2 FQGTGA. Unmatched junction bases numbered 14, after V lost 6 bases and J lost 7 bases. This CDR3 has 16 amino acids.

V is TRBV7-2 and J is TRBJ2-5; 11 bases align to TRBD2. The V gene end was trimmed by 3 bases and the J gene end by 6 bases; junction bases not matched to a gene: 9. CDR3 length equals 16 residues. Germline values: CDR1 SGHTA, CDR2 FQGNSA. The CDR3, as DNA: TGTGCCAGCAGCTTGCGTACTAGCGGGAGTAAGAAGACCCAGTACTTC. Translated, it gives CASSLRTSGSKKTQYF.

This clonotype was found many times. The J gene is TRBJ2-2, the V gene TRBV7-9; the D is unclear. Germline lookup yields CDR1 SEHNR and CDR2 FQNEAQ (reference sequence). The length of the CDR3 is 13 residues. Trimming shortened V by 5 bases and J by 4 bases, and 8 bases separated the two germline ends. The CDR3 spells CASSVRSTGELFF. CDR3 in DNA: TGTGCCAGCAGCGTAAGATCCACCGGGGAGCTGTTTTTT.

This chain joins TRBV2 and TRBJ1-6; D possibly corresponds to TRBD1 (5 bases). This CDR3 spans 11 amino acids. In germline, CDR1 is SNHLY, CDR2 FYNNEI. The V end was cut by 7 bases, the J end by 15 bases, with 13 bases between. This chain's CDR3 is CASTGLLLLHF. The CDR3 bases are TGTGCCAGCACGGGGCTTCTCCTCCTCCACTTT.

V is TRBV4-2 and J is TRBJ2-1, with TRBD2 matching over 13 bases. The CDR3 length is 17 residues. Germline loops: CDR1 LGHNA, CDR2 YNFKEQ. Unmatched junction bases numbered 6, after V lost 0 bases and J lost 7 bases. DNA for the CDR3: TGTGCCAGCAGCCAAGATCTCCGGACTAGCGGGGGTAATGAGCAGTTCTTC. Protein sequence: CASSQDLRTSGGNEQFF.

The chain couples TRBV6-2 or TRBV6-3 to TRBJ2-1, with 9 bases lining up with TRBD1. The CDR3 is 15 residues long. The germline gives CDR1 MNHEY, CDR2 SVGEGT. Germline trimming cut 2 bases from V and 6 bases from J; bases unmatched to any gene: 5. The CDR3 bases are TGTGCCAGCAGTTACGCCGGGACAGGGACCAATGAGCAGTTCTTC. Its protein is CASSYAGTGTNEQFF.

As concerns this clonotype: Given a much more abundant clone one base away, this may be a read error. The V gene is TRBV28, the J gene TRBJ1-5; D is unclear. V dropped 7 bases and J dropped 1 base, with 14 bases sitting between them. CDR3 length equals 15 residues. Germline CDR1 reads MDHEN; CDR2 reads SYDVKM. The CDR3 DNA is TGTGCCAGCATGTCGCGCGGGTCCAGCAATCAGCCCCAGCATTTT. It encodes CASMSRGSSNQPQHF.

In this sample, this clonotype turned up many times. V gene TRBV18 combines with J gene TRBJ2-2; the D gene is possibly TRBD2 (5 bases). The CDR3 is made up of 15 amino acids. Trimming pared 2 bases from V and 2 bases from J, leaving 9 bases between. CDR1 and CDR2 from the germline V gene are KGHSH and LQKENI. The CDR3 bases are TGTGCCAGCTCACCAAGGACTGATAACACCGGGGAGCTGTTTTTT. Amino acids: CASSPRTDNTGELFF. The full variable domain, completed using reference TRBV18 and TRBJ2-2, is NAGVMQNPRHLVRRRGQEARLRCSPMKGHSHVYWYRQLPEEGLKFMVYLQKENIIDESGMPKERFSAEFPKEGPSILRIQQVVRGDSAAYFCASSPRTDNTGELFFGEGSRLTVL.

This clonotype was observed many times. The chain combines TRBV3-1 with TRBJ2-2, with TRBD2 matching over 10 bases. CDR1 is LGHDT and CDR2 is YNNKEL in the germline V gene (reference sequence). The CDR3 has 16 residues. Trimming cost V 4 bases and J 4 bases; bases outside gene matches: 6. The CDR3 nucleotides read TGTGCCAGCAGCCCTCCGGGACTAGCGCCCACCGGGGAGCTGTTTTTT. Protein sequence: CASSPPGLAPTGELFF.

The chain is built from TRBV7-9 and TRBJ2-1; weak D call: TRBD1 (6 bases). The length of the CDR3 is 13 residues. V lost 2 bases and J lost 8, with 10 bases in between. Germline lookup yields CDR1 SEHNR and CDR2 FQNEAQ (reference sequence). The chain's CDR3 is CASSLPGDDEQFF. The CDR3 nucleotides are TGTGCCAGCAGCTTACCAGGGGACGATGAGCAGTTCTTC.

The table lists this clonotype with many counts. The chain has TRBV11-3 and TRBJ2-1, with TRBD1 matching 12 bases. In germline, CDR1 is SGHNT, CDR2 YENEEA. With 3 bases clipped from V and 5 bases from J, the junction kept 5 bases outside the gene matches. The CDR3 runs 16 residues. CDR3 amino acids: CASSFLGTGGHNEQFF. CDR3 bases: TGTGCCAGCAGCTTTTTGGGGACAGGGGGCCACAATGAGCAGTTCTTC.

The chain has TRBV23-1 and TRBJ1-2; D gene uncertain. TRBV23-1 is marked as an open reading frame, function uncertain. The CDR3 totals 14 residues. Trimming shortened V by 1 base and J by 4 bases, and 10 bases separated the two germline ends. The CDR3 sequence: CASSQFQWGYGYTF. DNA of the CDR3: TGCGCCAGCAGTCAATTCCAGTGGGGCTATGGCTACACCTTC.

Ten or more counts support this clonotype. As DNA, the CDR3 is TGCGCCAGCAGCTATGCTACCGAGACCCAGTACTTC. This translates into CASSYATETQYF. The chain carries TRBV5-1 and TRBJ2-5, with D unclear. This CDR3 is 12 amino acids long. Germline V gene sequence: CDR1 SGHRS, CDR2 YFSETQ. Trimming cost V 3 bases and J 5 bases, with 8 bases left between them.